Given below is one T cell receptor (beta chain) in context. This CDR3 spans 14 amino acids. V shed 3 bases and J 3 bases; nucleotides not matched to a gene: 5. CDR1 is KGHSH and CDR2 is LQKENI in the germline V gene. The data belong to a study of blood T cell repertoires in COVID-19. Study-wide background: From T cells, B-cell-depleted T cells, or PBMCs came the material, which was cDNA or gDNA.

As handled by the study authors: Reference gene primer amplification yielded estimated nucleated cell counts. Sequencing was performed with immunoSEQ multiplex PCR; in TCRdb, only in-frame clones are kept and a portion is missing. V and J calls and clone size come straight from that table; D and trimming were deduced from the DNA. The table lists some 83,000 clones, roughly 84% of them singletons. Sequencing was done on a sample of peripheral blood. The chain couples TRBV18 to TRBJ2-7; TRBD1 agrees at 7 bases. This sequence originates from a man aged 45 to 65 with acute or convalescent COVID-19. CDR3 DNA sequence: TGTGCCAGCTCACCGCCGGGACAGAACTACGAGCAGTACTTC. Its protein is CASSPPGQNYEQYF.